These 20 T cell receptor beta chains share one sample of origin, sequenced in a study of blood T cell repertoires in COVID-19. Method: immunoSEQ multiplex PCR; TCRdb's copy keeps in-frame clones and lacks some. The sample consists of about 260,000 clones, 80% to 90% of them appearing once. Sequencing was carried out using peripheral blood. The origin of the receptors is a middle-aged woman who had recovered from COVID-19.

V gene TRBV5-1 combines with J gene TRBJ1-4, with 7 bases aligning to TRBD1. Trimming took 0 bases from V and 4 from J; bases not matched to a gene: 6. The CDR3 contains 16 residues. Germline assignment: CDR1 SGHRS and CDR2 YFSETQ. CDR3 residues: CASSLEGGFNNEKLFF. CDR3 in DNA: TGCGCCAGCAGCTTGGAAGGGGGCTTCAATAATGAAAAACTGTTTTTT.

The chain couples TRBV6-6 to TRBJ2-5; 12 bases match TRBD2. There are 18 residues in the CDR3. Germline V gene data show CDR1 as MNHNY and CDR2 as SVGAGI (reference sequence). V lost 5 bases to trimming and J lost 5 bases; unmatched junction nucleotides: 15. CDR3 in amino acids: CASSPLTGLAGAGETQYF. CDR3 sequence (DNA): TGTGCCAGCAGTCCACTAACGGGACTAGCGGGCGCGGGGGAGACCCAGTACTTC.

This chain uses TRBV7-2 with TRBJ2-3; 7 bases map to TRBD1. Germline lookup yields CDR1 SGHTA and CDR2 FQGNSA. The CDR3 sequence is 14 residues long. J gave up 5 bases and V 5 bases, and 7 bases lay outside the gene matches. CDR3 DNA sequence: TGTGCCAGCAGCGGTAGGGGGCGAGGAGATACGCAGTATTTT. Protein: CASSGRGRGDTQYF.

J is TRBJ2-7 and V is TRBV10-2; 12 nucleotides line up with TRBD2. Germline trimming cut 7 bases from V and 3 bases from J; bases unmatched to any gene: 10. This CDR3 region has 16 residues. The germline gives CDR1 WSHSY, CDR2 SAAADI. Here the CDR3 reads CASKASGGAILYEQYF. The CDR3 coding sequence is TGCGCCAGCAAAGCTAGCGGGGGGGCGATCCTCTACGAGCAGTACTTC.

V usage is TRBV6-5 and J usage is TRBJ2-7, with D possibly TRBD1 on 6 matching bases. Trimming shortened V by 6 bases and J by 3 bases, and 15 bases separated the two germline ends. Germline lookup yields CDR1 MNHEY and CDR2 SVGAGI. The CDR3 has 14 residues. CDR3 coding DNA: TGTGCCAGCAGGGGATGGACAGCTATCTACGAGCAGTACTTC. Protein: CASRGWTAIYEQYF.

The V gene is TRBV5-5, the J gene TRBJ1-5; TRBD1 agrees at 8 bases. The CDR3 covers 14 residues. CDR1 and CDR2 (germline): SGHKS, YYEKEE (reference sequence). The junction had 5 bases not matched to a gene; V was cut back by 5 bases and J by 4 bases. The CDR3 spells CASSNYRGNQPQHF. Written as DNA, the CDR3 is TGTGCCAGCAGTAATTACAGGGGGAATCAGCCCCAGCATTTT.

This CDR3 is CASSLETGTGTPYGYTF. For the CDR3, the DNA is TGCGCCAGCAGTCTAGAAACCGGGACAGGGACCCCCTATGGCTACACCTTC. The chain is built from TRBV23-1 and TRBJ1-2; TRBD1 matches 9 bases. TRBV23-1 carries the ORF label, with uncertain function. V gave up 4 bases and J gave up 4 bases; unmatched junction bases: 13. This CDR3 comprises 17 residues.

V gene TRBV30 combines with J gene TRBJ2-3; TRBD1 matches at 10 bases. With V trimmed by 1 base and J by 2 bases, 3 bases remained unmatched. CDR1 and CDR2 (germline): GTSNPN, SVGIG (reference sequence). This CDR3 region has 15 residues. The CDR3 DNA is TGTGCCTGGAGTGGACAGGGGGCGGACACAGATACGCAGTATTTT. Translated: CAWSGQGADTDTQYF.

This chain joins TRBV4-3 and TRBJ2-5; 7 positions match TRBD1. V gave up 4 bases and J gave up 0 bases; unmatched junction bases: 2. Germline V gives CDR1 LGHNA, CDR2 YSLEER. The CDR3 has 14 amino acids. This CDR3 is CASSRTGDQETQYF. CDR3 coding DNA: TGCGCCAGCAGCCGAACAGGGGACCAAGAGACCCAGTACTTC.

The chain employs TRBV19 and TRBJ2-7; a possible D gene is TRBD1 (6 bases). Trimming stripped 3 bases from V and 3 bases from J, with 15 bases between. Germline V gene sequence: CDR1 LNHDA, CDR2 SQIVND (reference sequence). The CDR3 runs 15 residues. As DNA, the CDR3 is TGTGCCAGTAGTATTACAGCGACAGGAGGCTACGAGCAGTACTTC. Protein sequence: CASSITATGGYEQYF.

This chain joins TRBV2 and TRBJ2-5; TRBD2 is a possible D gene (5 bases). The CDR3 extends over 14 amino acids. Germline assignment: CDR1 SNHLY and CDR2 FYNNEI. V lost 7 bases and J 1 base, leaving 13 bases between the germline ends. Written as DNA, the CDR3 is TGTGCCAGCACCCCCGCGGGCCTCCAAGAGACCCAGTACTTC. It codes for CASTPAGLQETQYF.

CDR3: CASSLGGLAGVEQFF. CDR3 coding DNA: TGTGCCAGCAGCTTGGGAGGACTAGCGGGGGTTGAGCAGTTCTTC. The chain employs TRBV7-9 and TRBJ2-1; 13 nucleotides agree with TRBD2. The junction had 5 bases not matched to a gene; V was cut back by 3 bases and J by 9 bases. Germline V gene data show CDR1 as SEHNR and CDR2 as FQNEAQ (reference sequence). The CDR3 has 15 amino acids.

This chain connects TRBV11-2 to TRBJ1-1; 9 bases are shared with TRBD1. V shed 5 bases and J 5 bases; nucleotides not matched to a gene: 9. The CDR3 has 15 amino acids. Germline V gives CDR1 SGHAT, CDR2 FQNNGV. This chain's CDR3 is CASSPYGTGRTEAFF. The CDR3 DNA reads TGTGCCAGCAGCCCATACGGGACAGGGAGGACTGAAGCTTTCTTT.

J is TRBJ1-3 and V is TRBV30; D is undetermined. V lost 2 bases to trimming and J lost 5 bases, with 7 bases between them. Per the germline V gene, CDR1 is GTSNPN and CDR2 is SVGIG (reference sequence). This CDR3 contains 12 residues. CDR3 sequence reads: CAWSWSRNTIYF. The CDR3 region has the DNA TGTGCCTGGAGTTGGAGCCGAAACACCATATATTTT.

The genes are TRBV2 and TRBJ2-1, with TRBD2 matching 9 bases. J was trimmed by 7 bases and V by 7 bases; bases with no gene match: 17. The CDR3 has 17 amino acids. The germline gives CDR1 SNHLY, CDR2 FYNNEI. The CDR3 is CASTRGVGASGENEQFF. DNA of the CDR3: TGTGCCAGCACCCGGGGGGTTGGGGCTAGCGGGGAAAATGAGCAGTTCTTC.

J is TRBJ1-1 and V is TRBV19; 7 bases fit TRBD1. This CDR3 comprises 11 residues. CDR1 is LNHDA, CDR2 SQIVND, per germline (reference sequence). Losses at the gene ends were 4 bases for V and 8 bases for J; bases not matched to a gene: 1. CDR3 DNA: TGTGCCAGTAGTACGACAGGGGAAGCTTTCTTT. Amino acid sequence: CASSTTGEAFF.

V is TRBV7-9 and J is TRBJ2-7; 8 positions match TRBD2. In germline, CDR1 is SEHNR, CDR2 FQNEAQ (reference sequence). The length of the CDR3 is 16 residues. The V and J ends lost 1 base and 2 bases, in that order; junction bases with no gene match: 7. CDR3 residues: CASSLGGGGPAYEQYF. The CDR3 DNA follows: TGTGCCAGCAGCTTAGGAGGCGGGGGGCCTGCCTACGAGCAGTACTTC.

J is TRBJ1-2 and V is TRBV7-3; 8 positions agree with TRBD1. The CDR3 has 15 amino acids. The J segment lost 4 bases and the V segment lost 5 bases, leaving 9 bases of the junction unmatched. The germline V gene has CDR1 SGHTA and CDR2 FQGTGA. This CDR3 is CASSPSGTGAYGYTF. The DNA of the CDR3 is TGTGCCAGCAGCCCAAGCGGGACAGGAGCCTATGGCTACACCTTC.

The chain recombines TRBV5-6 with TRBJ2-7; D gene uncertain. Deletions cut 6 bases from V and 2 bases from J, with 9 bases between. The CDR3 sequence is 12 residues long. The germline V gene has CDR1 SGHDT and CDR2 YYEEEE. The CDR3 loop is CASTLTPYEQYF. The CDR3 DNA follows: TGTGCCAGCACCCTGACACCCTACGAGCAGTACTTC.

The rearrangement uses TRBV30 and TRBJ2-7; a possible D gene is TRBD2 (6 bases). Trimming shortened V by 2 bases and J by 6 bases, and 17 bases separated the two germline ends. Germline V gene data show CDR1 as GTSNPN and CDR2 as SVGIG (reference sequence). The CDR3 is 14 amino acids. This CDR3 reads CAWSPRGGAGEQYF. The CDR3 DNA follows: TGTGCCTGGAGTCCTCGAGGAGGGGCGGGCGAGCAGTACTTC.